This TCR beta chain came from a study of beta chain features in type 1 diabetes. Turning to the study itself: All of the samples together had roughly 98 million sorted cells examined.

Findings and limits, study-wide: For cells with high TCR expression, cDNA sequencing could yield over-representation. In every one of the four CD4+ subsets, TCRB CDR3s were moderately but significantly shorter in Type 1 diabetes patients. In type 1 diabetes patients, VDJ junctions had fewer insertions; deletions at these junctions were more frequent.

About this clone itself: As yet, its antigen is unknown.

The whole isolated RNA underwent reverse transcription, so sequencing captured expressed TCRB transcripts. TCRdb keeps only in-frame clones here, not all; method: immunoSEQ multiplex PCR. The sample consists of 300,000 to 400,000 clones, approximately 11% of them appearing once. The V gene end was trimmed by 2 bases and the J gene end by 0 bases; junction bases not matched to a gene: 8. This CDR3 is built from 18 residues. CDR1 is ENHRY and CDR2 is SYGVKD in the germline V gene. The chain uses TRBV10-3 and TRBJ2-3; 10 nucleotides line up with TRBD1. The TCR was taken from a woman in her twenties or thirties in good health. The sample consisted of naive CD4+ T cells from blood. This CDR3 is CAISETLTGGKSTDTQYF. The CDR3 DNA sequence: TGTGCCATCAGTGAGACCCTGACAGGGGGCAAGAGCACAGATACGCAGTATTTT.